This TCR beta chain was recorded in a study of low-dose radiotherapy and immunotherapy resistance in tumors. Study summary: The study administered intravenous cyclophosphamide at 200 mg/m2 every two weeks, one day ahead of radiation and immunotherapy.

There are many counts of this clonotype. The CDR3 runs to 13 residues. V was pared by 6 bases and J by 8 bases, with 14 bases between. The germline CDR1 and CDR2 sequences are MDHEN and SYDVKM. Indicated time point: before trial treatment. All eligible patients presented with advanced solid tumors that contained no tumor-infiltrating lymphocytes. Alpha- and beta-chain coverage of first-strand cDNA came from TRAV- and TRBV-specific primers. It was with a constant-region primer and a V-primer adapter that TCRs were amplified over roughly 20 PCR cycles. In TCRdb, the reads were re-called with MiXCR into one record per CDR3 protein. This table has about 89,000 distinct CDR3 sequences, 9.4% appearing once.

This material consisted of PBMCs, taken before treatment. The chain recombines TRBV28 with TRBJ2-1; maybe TRBD2 (6 bases). This TCR was recovered from a male donor with prostate cancer. This CDR3 is CASRPPGEDEQFF. The CDR3 DNA sequence: TGTGCCAGCAGACCCCCGGGGGAGGATGAGCAGTTCTTC.